Each of the 5 T cell receptor beta chains below was sequenced from the same sample in a study of blood T cell repertoires in COVID-19. TCRdb keeps only in-frame clones here, not all; method: immunoSEQ multiplex PCR. The table has approximately 49,000 clones, more than 65% seen once. Sequenced material: peripheral blood. The receptors come from a woman aged 70-85 years with acute or convalescent COVID-19.

This chain links TRBV21-1 with TRBJ2-7; the D call TRBD1 from the table was never checked on the DNA. TRBV21-1 is assigned pseudogene status. This CDR3 has 14 amino acids. This CDR3 is CASSTPDRTYEQYF. The CDR3 bases are TGTGCCAGCAGCACCCCCGACAGGACCTACGAGCAGTACTTC.

The genes are TRBV7-2 and TRBJ2-7, with 9 bases aligning to TRBD2. The CDR3 spans 13 residues. Germline V gene data show CDR1 as SGHTA and CDR2 as FQGNSA. The junction had 6 bases not matched to a gene; V was cut back by 7 bases and J by 5 bases. The DNA of the CDR3 is TGTGCCAGCAACGCGGGAGGGCCTCACGAGCAGTACTTC. Translated, it gives CASNAGGPHEQYF.

The rearrangement links TRBV5-4 to TRBJ2-7, with D tentatively TRBD1 (6 bases). Germline lookup yields CDR1 SGHNT and CDR2 YYREEE (reference sequence). V was shortened by 1 base and J by 2 bases, with 10 bases between the two germline ends. The CDR3 runs 14 residues. The CDR3 DNA is TGTGCCAGCAGCTTGACGCAGGGGCCCTACGAGCAGTACTTC. It encodes CASSLTQGPYEQYF. The full variable domain, its missing parts supplied by reference TRBV5-4 and TRBJ2-7, is ETGVTQSPTHLIKTRGQQVTLRCSSQSGHNTVSWYQQALGQGPQFIFQYYREEENGRGNFPPRFSGLQFPNYSSELNVNALELDDSALYLCASSLTQGPYEQYFGPGTRLTVT.

This clone has a handful of counts. This chain joins TRBV29-1 and TRBJ2-7, with D possibly being TRBD1 (6 bases). V shed 7 bases and J shed 6 bases, with 22 bases lying between them. In germline, CDR1 is SQVTM, CDR2 ANQGSEA. The CDR3 is 14 amino acids. The CDR3 DNA reads TGCAGCGGGTTATCAGGGGTGATAGGGGCCGAGCAGTACTTC. This gives the protein CSGLSGVIGAEQYF.

A few counts support this clone. The chain is built from TRBV27 and TRBJ2-5; TRBD2 agrees at 13 bases. The CDR3 has 15 amino acids. Unmatched junction bases numbered 6, after V lost 6 bases and J lost 5 bases. Germline CDR1 is MNHEY and CDR2 is SMNVEV (reference sequence). The CDR3 loop is CASRRLAGGLETQYF. The CDR3 region has the DNA TGTGCCAGCAGACGACTAGCGGGAGGCTTGGAGACCCAGTACTTC.